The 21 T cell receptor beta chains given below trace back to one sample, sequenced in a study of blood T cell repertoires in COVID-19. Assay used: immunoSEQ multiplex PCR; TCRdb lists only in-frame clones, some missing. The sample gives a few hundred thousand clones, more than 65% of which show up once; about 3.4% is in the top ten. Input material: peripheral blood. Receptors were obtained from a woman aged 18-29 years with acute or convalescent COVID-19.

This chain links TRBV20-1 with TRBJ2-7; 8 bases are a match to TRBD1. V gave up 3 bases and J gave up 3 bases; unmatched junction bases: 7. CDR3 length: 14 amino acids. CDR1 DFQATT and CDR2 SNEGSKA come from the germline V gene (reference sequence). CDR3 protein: CSASPVGQGYEQYF. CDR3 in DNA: TGCAGTGCTAGTCCGGTTGGACAGGGCTACGAGCAGTACTTC.

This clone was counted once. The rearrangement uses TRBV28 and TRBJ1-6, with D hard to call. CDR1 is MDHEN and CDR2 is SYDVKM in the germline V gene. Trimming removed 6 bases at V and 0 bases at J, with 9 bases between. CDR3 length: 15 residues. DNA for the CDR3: TGTGCCAGCAGCTGGCATGCCTCCTATAATTCACCCCTCCACTTT. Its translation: CASSWHASYNSPLHF. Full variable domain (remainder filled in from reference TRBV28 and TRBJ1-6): DVKVTQSSRYLVKRTGEKVFLECVQDMDHENMFWYRQDPGLGLRLIYFSYDVKMKEKGDIPEGYSVSREKKERFSLILESASTNQTSMYLCASSWHASYNSPLHFGNGTRLTVT.

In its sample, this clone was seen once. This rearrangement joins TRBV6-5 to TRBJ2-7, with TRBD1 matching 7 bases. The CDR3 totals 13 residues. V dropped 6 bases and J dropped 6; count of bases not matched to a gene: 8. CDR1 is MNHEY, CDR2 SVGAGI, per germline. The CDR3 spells CASRTVAGGEQYF. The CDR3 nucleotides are TGTGCCAGCAGAACGGTGGCAGGGGGCGAGCAGTACTTC.

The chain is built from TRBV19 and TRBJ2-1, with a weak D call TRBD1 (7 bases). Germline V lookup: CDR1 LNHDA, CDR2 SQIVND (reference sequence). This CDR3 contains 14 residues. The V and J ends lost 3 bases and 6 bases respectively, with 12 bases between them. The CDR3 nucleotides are TGTGCCAGTAGTATTTTTCAGGGGGGCAATGAGCAGTTCTTC. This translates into CASSIFQGGNEQFF.

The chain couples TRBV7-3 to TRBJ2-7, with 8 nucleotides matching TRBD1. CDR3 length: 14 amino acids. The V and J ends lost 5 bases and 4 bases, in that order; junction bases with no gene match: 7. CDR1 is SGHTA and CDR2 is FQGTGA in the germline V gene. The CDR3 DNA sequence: TGTGCCAGCAGCCCAGGGGACAGGACTTACGAGCAGTACTTC. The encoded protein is CASSPGDRTYEQYF.

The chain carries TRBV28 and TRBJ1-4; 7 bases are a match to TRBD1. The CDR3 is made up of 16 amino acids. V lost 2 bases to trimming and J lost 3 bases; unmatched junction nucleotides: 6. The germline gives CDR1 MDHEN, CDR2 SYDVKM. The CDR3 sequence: CASSLRGTVANEKLFF. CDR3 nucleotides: TGTGCCAGCAGTTTAAGAGGGACAGTAGCTAATGAAAAACTGTTTTTT.

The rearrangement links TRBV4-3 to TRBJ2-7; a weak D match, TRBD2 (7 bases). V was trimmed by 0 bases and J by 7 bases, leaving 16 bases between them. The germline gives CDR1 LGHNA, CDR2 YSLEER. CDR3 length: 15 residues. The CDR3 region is CASSQEGGGPLEQYF. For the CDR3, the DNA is TGCGCCAGCAGCCAAGAAGGGGGAGGGCCCTTGGAGCAGTACTTC.

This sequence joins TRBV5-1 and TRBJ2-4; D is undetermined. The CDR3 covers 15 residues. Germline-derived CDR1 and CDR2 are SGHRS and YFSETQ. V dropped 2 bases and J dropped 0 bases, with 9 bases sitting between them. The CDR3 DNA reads TGCGCCAGCAGCTTCGACATAGTAGCCAAAAACATTCAGTACTTC. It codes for CASSFDIVAKNIQYF.

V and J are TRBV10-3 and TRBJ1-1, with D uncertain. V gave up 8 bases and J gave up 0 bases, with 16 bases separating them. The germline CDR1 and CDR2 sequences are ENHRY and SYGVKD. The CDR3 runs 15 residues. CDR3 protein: CAISRGMTVNTEAFF. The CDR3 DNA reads TGTGCCATCTCTCGGGGAATGACGGTGAACACTGAAGCTTTCTTT.

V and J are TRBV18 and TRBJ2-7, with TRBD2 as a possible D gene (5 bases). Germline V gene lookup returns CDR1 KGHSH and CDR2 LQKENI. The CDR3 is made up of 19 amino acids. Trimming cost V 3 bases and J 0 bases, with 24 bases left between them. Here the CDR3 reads CASSPLPIPKAEGSYEQYF. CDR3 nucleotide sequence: TGTGCCAGCTCACCTCTCCCCATACCTAAGGCTGAGGGCTCCTACGAGCAGTACTTC.

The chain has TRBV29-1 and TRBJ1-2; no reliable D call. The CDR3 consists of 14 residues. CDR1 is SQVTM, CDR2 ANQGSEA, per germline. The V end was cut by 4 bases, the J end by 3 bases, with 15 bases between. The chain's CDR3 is CSVGRRGVDYGYTF. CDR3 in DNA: TGCAGCGTTGGACGGCGGGGAGTGGACTATGGCTACACCTTC.

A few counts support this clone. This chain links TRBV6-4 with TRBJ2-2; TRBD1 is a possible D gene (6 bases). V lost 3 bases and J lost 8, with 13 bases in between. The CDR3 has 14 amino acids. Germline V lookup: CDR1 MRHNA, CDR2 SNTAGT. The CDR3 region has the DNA TGTGCCAGCAGTGAAGGACAGACGGGGGGGGAGCTGTTTTTT. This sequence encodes CASSEGQTGGELFF.

The CDR3 sequence: CASSLVAGPNTEAFF. The CDR3 DNA reads as TGTGCCAGCAGCTTAGTAGCGGGGCCCAACACTGAAGCTTTCTTT. The V call is TRBV7-2, the J call TRBJ1-1, with a tentative D call TRBD1 (5 bases). The germline CDR1 and CDR2 sequences are SGHTA and FQGNSA. The CDR3 consists of 15 residues. V was clipped by 1 base and J by 2 bases, with 11 bases between them.

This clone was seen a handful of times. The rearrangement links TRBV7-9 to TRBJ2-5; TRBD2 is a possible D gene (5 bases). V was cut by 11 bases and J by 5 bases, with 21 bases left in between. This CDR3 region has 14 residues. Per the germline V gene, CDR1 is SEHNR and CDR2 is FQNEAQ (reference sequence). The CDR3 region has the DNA TGTGCCGGATCCCTCAGGTCTAGCCAGGAGACCCAGTACTTC. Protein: CAGSLRSSQETQYF.

CDR3 residues: CASSDHSGGNQPQHF. The CDR3 DNA sequence: TGTGCCAGCAGTGATCATTCAGGGGGCAATCAGCCCCAGCATTTT. V gene TRBV6-6 combines with J gene TRBJ1-5; D might be TRBD1 (6 bases). V dropped 5 bases and J dropped 2 bases, with 13 bases sitting between them. The CDR3 has 15 residues. The germline CDR1 and CDR2 sequences are MNHNY and SVGAGI (reference sequence).

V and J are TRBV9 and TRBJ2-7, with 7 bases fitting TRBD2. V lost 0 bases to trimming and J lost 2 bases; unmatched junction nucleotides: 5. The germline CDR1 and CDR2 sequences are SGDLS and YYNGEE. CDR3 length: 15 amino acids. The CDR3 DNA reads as TGTGCCAGCAGCGTAGCGGACGGACTAGCCTACGAGCAGTACTTC. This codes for CASSVADGLAYEQYF.

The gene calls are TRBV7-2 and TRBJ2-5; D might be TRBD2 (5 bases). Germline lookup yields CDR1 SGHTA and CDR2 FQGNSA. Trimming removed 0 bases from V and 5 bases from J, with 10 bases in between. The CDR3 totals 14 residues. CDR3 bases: TGTGCCAGCAGCTTAGCGGGAGTTGGGGAGACCCAGTACTTC. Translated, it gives CASSLAGVGETQYF.

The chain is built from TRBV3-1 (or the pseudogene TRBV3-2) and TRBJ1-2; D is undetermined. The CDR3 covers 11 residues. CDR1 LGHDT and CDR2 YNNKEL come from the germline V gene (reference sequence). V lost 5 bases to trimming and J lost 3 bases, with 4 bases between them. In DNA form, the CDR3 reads TGTGCCAGCAGCAGAGACTATGGCTACACCTTC. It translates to CASSRDYGYTF.

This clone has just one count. CDR3 sequence reads: CASSGAGGGTGELFF. The CDR3 DNA reads as TGCGCCAGCAGTGGAGCGGGAGGTGGGACCGGGGAGCTGTTTTTT. The V call is TRBV5-1, the J call TRBJ2-2, with TRBD2 matching over 9 bases. Germline assignment: CDR1 SGHRS and CDR2 YFSETQ. Trimming removed 5 bases from V and 5 bases from J; junction bases left unmatched: 7. This CDR3 spans 15 amino acids.

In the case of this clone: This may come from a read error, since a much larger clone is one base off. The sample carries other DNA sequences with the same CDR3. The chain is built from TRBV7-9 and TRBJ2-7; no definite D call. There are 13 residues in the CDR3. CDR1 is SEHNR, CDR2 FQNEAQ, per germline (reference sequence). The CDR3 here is CASSLVPAYEQYF. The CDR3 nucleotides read TGTGCCAGTAGCTTAGTTCCGGCCTACGAGCAGTACTTC.

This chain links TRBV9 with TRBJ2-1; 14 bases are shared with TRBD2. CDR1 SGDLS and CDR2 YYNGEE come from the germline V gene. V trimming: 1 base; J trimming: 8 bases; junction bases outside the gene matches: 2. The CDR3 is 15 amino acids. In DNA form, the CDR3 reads TGTGCCAGCAGCGTACGGGGACTAGCGGGAGATGAGCAGTTCTTC. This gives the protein CASSVRGLAGDEQFF.